The 10 T cell receptor beta chains given below trace back to one sample, sequenced in a study of shared clonotypes between healthy human individuals. Produced via immunoSEQ multiplex PCR; TCRdb's table is partial and in-frame only. In the table there are roughly 2.6 million clones, around 90% of which are singletons. The specimen was naive CD4+ T cells sorted from blood. The subset denotes: CD45RA+ positively selected. The receptor set was obtained from a man in his late teens or twenties in good health.

This sequence joins TRBV15 and TRBJ2-5; 12 bases line up with TRBD2. V shed 3 bases, J shed 4 bases, and the junction held 6 bases outside the gene matches. The CDR3 extends over 16 amino acids. Per the germline V gene, CDR1 is LNHNV and CDR2 is YYDKDF (reference sequence). CDR3 DNA sequence: TGTGCCACCAGCAGGGCTAGCGGGGGGGCAGGAGAGACCCAGTACTTC. Protein sequence: CATSRASGGAGETQYF.

The chain is built from TRBV7-2 and TRBJ2-2; D not resolved. The V gene lost 2 bases and the J gene lost 2 bases, with 6 bases spanning the gap. The CDR3 runs 14 residues. Germline CDR1 is SGHTA and CDR2 is FQGNSA. The CDR3 is CASSLTVNTGELFF. The CDR3 DNA follows: TGTGCCAGCAGCTTAACAGTCAACACCGGGGAGCTGTTTTTT.

V and J are TRBV5-4 and TRBJ2-1; TRBD2 aligns across 8 bases. This CDR3 has 16 amino acids. Germline-derived CDR1 and CDR2 are SGHNT and YYREEE (reference sequence). Germline trimming cut 0 bases from V and 0 bases from J; bases unmatched to any gene: 2. The CDR3 reads CASSLAAGASYNEQFF. CDR3 in DNA: TGTGCCAGCAGCTTGGCAGCGGGAGCCTCCTACAATGAGCAGTTCTTC.

The chain has TRBV6-4 and TRBJ2-7, with D uncertain. The V end lost 7 bases, the J end lost 2 bases, and 18 bases lay between the germline ends. Looked up from germline, CDR1 is MRHNA and CDR2 is SNTAGT. The CDR3 extends over 15 amino acids. CDR3 region: CASITISRVPYEQYF. The CDR3 coding sequence is TGTGCCAGCATCACCATTTCCCGGGTCCCCTACGAGCAGTACTTC.

CDR3 in amino acids: CASSSNPDRAILYEQYF. DNA of the CDR3: TGTGCCAGCAGCTCGAATCCGGACAGGGCCATCCTCTACGAGCAGTACTTC. The V call is TRBV5-8, the J call TRBJ2-7, with TRBD1 matching over 8 bases. V was pared by 3 bases and J by 3 bases, with 14 bases of the junction left unmatched. This CDR3 is built from 17 residues. CDR1 and CDR2 (germline): SGHTS, YDEGEE.

The chain has TRBV2 and TRBJ2-7, with D tentatively TRBD2 (5 bases). With the DNA end fitting TRBJ2-1 better, the J assignment may be wrong. CDR3 length: 11 residues. Looked up from germline, CDR1 is SNHLY and CDR2 is FYNNEI. CDR3 sequence (DNA): TGTGCCAGCATGGACGCGGGTTTCCAGTTCTTC. The encoded protein is CASMDAGFQFF.

The V and J genes are TRBV12-5 and TRBJ1-1; 7 bases are shared with TRBD1. The CDR3 contains 17 residues. V dropped 0 bases and J dropped 6; count of bases not matched to a gene: 13. The germline V gene encodes CDR1 LGHNT and CDR2 FRNRAP. CDR3 nucleotide sequence: TGTGCTAGTGGTTTGGTCACCGGGACAGTCCCGATAGCTGAAGCTTTCTTT. Translated, it gives CASGLVTGTVPIAEAFF.

This clone was seen more than once but under ten times. The rearrangement joins TRBV6-5 to TRBJ1-1; D is possibly TRBD1 (5 bases). V was shortened by 7 bases and J by 4 bases, with 7 bases between the two germline ends. Per the germline V gene, CDR1 is MNHEY and CDR2 is SVGAGI. The CDR3 runs 11 residues. This chain's CDR3 is CASTGPTEAFF. Written as DNA, the CDR3 is TGTGCCAGCACGGGGCCCACTGAAGCTTTCTTT.

This clone was seen just once. This chain joins TRBV7-8 and TRBJ1-2; TRBD1 is a possible D gene (6 bases). This CDR3 has 14 residues. CDR1 and CDR2 from the germline V gene are SGHVS and FQNEAQ. V was shortened by 2 bases and J by 7 bases, with 14 bases between the two germline ends. The CDR3 coding sequence is TGTGCCAGCAGCTTATTGAGGGGGGCAATTGGCTACACCTTC. The encoded protein is CASSLLRGAIGYTF.

The V call is TRBV28, the J call TRBJ2-7; possible D gene TRBD1, 5 bases. The CDR3 runs 12 residues. Trimming shortened V by 6 bases and J by 6 bases, and 12 bases separated the two germline ends. Germline lookup yields CDR1 MDHEN and CDR2 SYDVKM. The CDR3 here is CASSQRQLEQYF. The CDR3, as DNA: TGTGCCAGCAGCCAAAGACAGCTCGAGCAGTACTTC.